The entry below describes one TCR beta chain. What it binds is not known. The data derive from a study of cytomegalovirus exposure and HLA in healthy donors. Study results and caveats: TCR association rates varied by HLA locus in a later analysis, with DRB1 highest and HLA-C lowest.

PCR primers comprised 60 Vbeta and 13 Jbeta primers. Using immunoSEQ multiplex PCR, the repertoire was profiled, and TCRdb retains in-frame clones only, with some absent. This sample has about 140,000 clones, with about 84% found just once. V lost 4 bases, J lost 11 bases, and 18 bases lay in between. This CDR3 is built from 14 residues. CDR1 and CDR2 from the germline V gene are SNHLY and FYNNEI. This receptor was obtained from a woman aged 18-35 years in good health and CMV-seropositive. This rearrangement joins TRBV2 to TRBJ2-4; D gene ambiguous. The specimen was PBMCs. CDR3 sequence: CASSGSSPTMVQYF. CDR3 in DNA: TGTGCCAGCAGTGGGTCTTCGCCTACGATGGTTCAGTACTTC.